The 17 T cell receptor beta chains below come from one sample, sequenced in a study of blood T cell repertoires in COVID-19. Repertoires were generated with immunoSEQ multiplex PCR, while TCRdb's copy carries only in-frame clones and drops some. There are around 300,000 clones in the sample; around 90% occur only once, and under 2.5% lies in the top ten. The source material was PBMCs or T cells enriched from blood (not recorded which). These receptors originate from an older woman in a cohort exposed to, infected with or recovered from COVID-19 (not recorded which).

A single count supports this clone. This chain links TRBV28 with TRBJ1-5; unclear D gene. The CDR3 runs to 15 residues. V was cut by 6 bases and J by 1 base, with 13 bases left in between. Germline CDR1 MDHEN, CDR2 SYDVKM. The CDR3 loop is CASSSDSNSNQPQHF. The CDR3 bases are TGTGCCAGCAGCTCCGACTCTAACAGCAATCAGCCCCAGCATTTT.

This chain uses TRBV7-2 with TRBJ2-7, with TRBD1 matching over 8 bases. This CDR3 comprises 15 residues. J lost 3 bases, V lost 5 bases, and 9 bases had no gene match. Germline values: CDR1 SGHTA, CDR2 FQGNSA. The CDR3 nucleotides are TGTGCCAGCAGCCCCCGGGACAGGCACGTCTACGAGCAGTACTTC. Its protein product is CASSPRDRHVYEQYF. Full variable domain (rest looked up from reference TRBV7-2 and TRBJ2-7): GAGVSQSPSNKVTEKGKDVELRCDPISGHTALYWYRQSLGQGLEFLIYFQGNSAPDKSGLPSDRFSAERTGGSVSTLTIQRTQQEDSAVYLCASSPRDRHVYEQYFGPGTRLTVT.

This sequence joins TRBV7-9 and TRBJ1-5; D gene unclear. The CDR3 consists of 13 residues. Trimming stripped 1 base from V and 7 bases from J, with 8 bases between. Per the germline V gene, CDR1 is SEHNR and CDR2 is FQNEAQ (reference sequence). This chain's CDR3 is CASSLGAEQPQHF. The CDR3 region has the DNA TGTGCCAGCAGCTTAGGGGCCGAGCAGCCCCAGCATTTT.

The chain couples TRBV30 to TRBJ2-7; 10 bases are a match to TRBD1. Germline V gene data show CDR1 as GTSNPN and CDR2 as SVGIG (reference sequence). The CDR3 has 14 amino acids. V dropped 5 bases and J dropped 4; count of bases not matched to a gene: 8. The chain's CDR3 is CAWEDRGGRYEQYF. CDR3 bases: TGTGCCTGGGAGGACAGGGGGGGACGGTACGAGCAGTACTTC.

This clone was recorded only once. The chain joins TRBV5-4 to TRBJ1-1, with 7 bases identical to TRBD1. V shed 2 bases and J 6 bases; nucleotides not matched to a gene: 4. There are 13 residues in the CDR3. Germline V gene data show CDR1 as SGHNT and CDR2 as YYREEE (reference sequence). DNA of the CDR3: TGTGCCAGCAGCTTACAGGGGCTGGCTGAAGCTTTCTTT. Translating gives CASSLQGLAEAFF.

This sequence joins TRBV2 and TRBJ2-1; TRBD2 agrees at 9 bases. Germline CDR1 reads SNHLY; CDR2 reads FYNNEI. V lost 4 bases and J lost 8; bases outside the gene matches: 15. The CDR3 length is 17 residues. CDR3 sequence: CASSVAGGVIKYDEQFF. The CDR3 bases are TGTGCCAGCAGTGTTGCGGGAGGGGTAATCAAATACGATGAGCAGTTCTTC.

V gene TRBV6-5 combines with J gene TRBJ2-7, with TRBD2 matching 8 bases. The trim removed 1 base at V and 3 bases at J, leaving 8 bases unmatched. Germline CDR1 MNHEY, CDR2 SVGAGI. This CDR3 region has 16 residues. The CDR3 here is CASSYYLGAGGYEQYF. The CDR3 nucleotides read TGTGCCAGCAGTTACTACCTGGGGGCGGGGGGCTACGAGCAGTACTTC.

The genes are TRBV2 and TRBJ2-2; 7 bases map to TRBD1. The V and J ends lost 6 bases and 6 bases, in that order; junction bases with no gene match: 7. From germline, CDR1 is SNHLY and CDR2 FYNNEI. The CDR3 length is 14 residues. CDR3 sequence: CASSNRGSPGELFF. CDR3 nucleotide sequence: TGTGCCAGCAGCAACAGGGGAAGTCCCGGGGAGCTGTTTTTT.

The CDR3 is CASSTSAGEWADTQYF. Written as DNA, the CDR3 is TGTGCCAGCAGTACCTCGGCGGGAGAATGGGCAGATACGCAGTATTTT. This chain uses TRBV27 with TRBJ2-3, with 7 bases lining up with TRBD2. The germline V gene has CDR1 MNHEY and CDR2 SMNVEV (reference sequence). V shed 5 bases and J 4 bases; nucleotides not matched to a gene: 12. The CDR3 extends over 16 amino acids.

This clone was detected once. The rearrangement uses TRBV5-1 and TRBJ2-7; tentative D call: TRBD1 (5 bases). This CDR3 contains 15 residues. The ends were cut back, 1 base at V and 0 bases at J, with 11 bases in the middle. Germline V CDR1 and CDR2: SGHRS, YFSETQ. CDR3: CASSLTGQASYEQYF. CDR3 DNA sequence: TGCGCCAGCAGCTTGACAGGCCAGGCCTCCTACGAGCAGTACTTC.

CDR3 bases: TGTGCCAGCAGTAATAGCCAGTACCAAGAGACCCAGTACTTC. Protein: CASSNSQYQETQYF. J is TRBJ2-5 and V is TRBV6-2 or TRBV6-3; D call uncertain. V lost 5 bases and J 0 bases, leaving 10 bases between the germline ends. This CDR3 has 14 residues. In germline, CDR1 is MNHEY, CDR2 SVGEGT.

The chain combines TRBV13 with TRBJ2-7; 10 bases agree with TRBD2. There are 17 residues in the CDR3. Germline trimming cut 5 bases from V and 2 bases from J; bases unmatched to any gene: 12. CDR1 and CDR2 (germline): PRHDT, FYEKMQ (reference sequence). In nucleotides, the CDR3 is TGTGCCAGCAGCCCCGGAGGGCTAGCGGGAGACCCCTACGAGCAGTACTTC. Its protein is CASSPGGLAGDPYEQYF.

The chain recombines TRBV28 with TRBJ1-4, with 12 bases fitting TRBD1. Germline loops: CDR1 MDHEN, CDR2 SYDVKM. CDR3 length: 16 residues. After removal of 5 bases from V and 7 bases from J, the junction contained 8 bases not matched to a gene. The CDR3 DNA sequence: TGTGCCAGCAGTCCACCCATGGGACAGGGGGCTGAAAAACTGTTTTTT. Translation: CASSPPMGQGAEKLFF.

The chain uses TRBV5-1 and TRBJ2-3, with no clear D. Trimming pared 1 base from V and 4 bases from J, leaving 4 bases between. Germline CDR1 and CDR2: SGHRS and YFSETQ. The CDR3 has 12 residues. CDR3 DNA: TGCGCCAGCAGCTTGAAGCCAGATACGCAGTATTTT. As protein: CASSLKPDTQYF.

The chain has TRBV7-9 and TRBJ2-7; 7 bases fit TRBD1. This CDR3 contains 14 residues. Germline trimming cut 2 bases from V and 1 base from J; bases unmatched to any gene: 2. The germline CDR1 and CDR2 sequences are SEHNR and FQNEAQ (reference sequence). For the CDR3, the DNA is TGTGCCAGCAGCTTAACAGGGGTGTCCTACGAGCAGTACTTC. Translated: CASSLTGVSYEQYF.

This clone was detected only once. Distinct nucleotide sequences in the sample also encode this CDR3. The chain joins TRBV3-1 (or the pseudogene TRBV3-2) to TRBJ1-1; D may be TRBD1 (5 bases). CDR1 LGHDT and CDR2 YNNKEL come from the germline V gene (reference sequence). The length of the CDR3 is 13 residues. The ends were cut back, 6 bases at V and 5 bases at J, with 13 bases in the middle. CDR3 nucleotide sequence: TGTGCCAGCAGTCGTCAGGGTGGGACTGAAGCTTTCTTT. Protein sequence: CASSRQGGTEAFF.

Here the CDR3 reads CASSPHGTEAFF. The DNA for the CDR3 is TGTGCCAGCAGCCCTCACGGCACTGAAGCTTTCTTT. V is TRBV11-3 and J is TRBJ1-1; no clear D gene. The CDR3 is made up of 12 amino acids. Germline V gene data show CDR1 as SGHNT and CDR2 as YENEEA. V lost 5 bases and J 4 bases, leaving 8 bases between the germline ends.